Shown below are 14 T cell receptor beta chains from a single sample sequenced in a study of T cells in Graves' hyperthyroidism and ophthalmopathy. TCR beta CDR3 sequences were amplified from RNA transcripts. RT-PCR in the first round (using the HTBI primer set) targeted the TCR CDR3. One entry per CDR3 protein, called by TCRdb with MiXCR from the multiplex PCR reads. The data show 95,000 to 100,000 distinct CDR3 sequences, with over 50% seen just once and 25% to 30% held by the top ten. Sequenced: blood. The receptor source for this set is a woman between 40 and 55 years old with Graves' hyperthyroidism.

The CDR3 region has the DNA TGTGCCAGCAGCCGCTGGACTAGCGGGAGTTACCAAGAGACCCAGTACTTC. It codes for CASSRWTSGSYQETQYF. The chain employs TRBV7-2 and TRBJ2-5; 13 bases map to TRBD2. Germline V gene lookup returns CDR1 SGHTA and CDR2 FQGNSA. The junction had 6 bases not matched to a gene; V was cut back by 5 bases and J by 0 bases. The CDR3 is 17 residues long. The variable domain in full, completed from reference TRBV7-2 and TRBJ2-5, reads GAGVSQSPSNKVTEKGKDVELRCDPISGHTALYWYRQSLGQGLEFLIYFQGNSAPDKSGLPSDRFSAERTGGSVSTLTIQRTQQEDSAVYLCASSRWTSGSYQETQYFGPGTRLLVL.

As to this clonotype: Being one base from a much bigger clone, this may be a read error. J is TRBJ1-3 and V is TRBV5-8; 7 bases line up with TRBD1. Germline CDR1 reads SGHTS; CDR2 reads YDEGEE. This CDR3 comprises 15 residues. The CDR3 nucleotides read TGCGCCGGCAGCTTTACAGGGGCTACGGGAAACACCATATATTTT. Translated, it gives CAGSFTGATGNTIYF.

This clonotype was counted many times. This chain uses TRBV5-5 with TRBJ1-2; TRBD1 is a possible D gene (5 bases). Germline V CDR1 and CDR2: SGHKS, YYEKEE (reference sequence). This CDR3 has 15 amino acids. The V and J ends lost 2 bases and 7 bases respectively, with 18 bases between them. The CDR3 nucleotides read TGTGCCAGCAGCTTTCAGGGAGGCTGGGTAGGTGGCTACACCTTC. As protein: CASSFQGGWVGGYTF.

The chain combines TRBV7-2 with TRBJ1-2; 7 bases line up with TRBD1. The germline V gene encodes CDR1 SGHTA and CDR2 FQGNSA. Trimming took 5 bases from V and 7 from J; bases not matched to a gene: 10. The CDR3 consists of 14 residues. CDR3 protein: CASSLGTGEGGYTF. Written as DNA, the CDR3 is TGTGCCAGCAGCCTCGGTACAGGGGAGGGTGGCTACACCTTC.

This clonotype was seen many times. V gene TRBV7-8 combines with J gene TRBJ1-5; D not certain. The germline V gene encodes CDR1 SGHVS and CDR2 FQNEAQ. With 1 base removed from V and 4 bases from J, the gap between germline ends came to 14 bases. This CDR3 region has 16 residues. CDR3 sequence: CASSLVSRTMNQPQHF. CDR3 nucleotide sequence: TGTGCCAGCAGCTTAGTAAGTCGGACGATGAATCAGCCCCAGCATTTT.

This clonotype has a count of ten or more. V and J are TRBV19 and TRBJ1-2; unclear D gene. Germline V gene sequence: CDR1 LNHDA, CDR2 SQIVND (reference sequence). The CDR3 has 19 amino acids. Trimming cost V 3 bases and J 8 bases, with 31 bases left between them. CDR3 protein: CASSMKGVGTAQVGIGYTF. CDR3 nucleotide sequence: TGTGCCAGTAGTATGAAGGGTGTGGGCACAGCCCAAGTAGGAATCGGCTACACCTTC.

This chain joins TRBV28 and TRBJ2-2, with 10 positions matching TRBD1. The CDR3 is 15 residues long. Trimming at V came to 3 bases and at J to 4 bases, leaving 2 bases not matched to a gene. Germline CDR1 and CDR2: MDHEN and SYDVKM. The CDR3 nucleotides are TGTGCCAGCAGTTTGGGACAGGGGATCACCGGGGAGCTGTTTTTT. It encodes CASSLGQGITGELFF.

This clonotype has a single count. Here the CDR3 reads CASSLMWGSTDTQYF. CDR3 in DNA: TGTGCCAGCAGTTTAATGTGGGGATCCACAGATACGCAGTATTTT. J is TRBJ2-3 and V is TRBV12-3 or TRBV12-4; no reliable D call. This CDR3 is built from 15 residues. Trimming shortened V by 2 bases and J by 2 bases, and 11 bases separated the two germline ends.

J is TRBJ2-2 and V is TRBV9; the match to TRBD2 covers 11 bases. After removal of 5 bases from V and 7 bases from J, the junction contained 4 bases not matched to a gene. Germline CDR1 is SGDLS and CDR2 is YYNGEE. The CDR3 runs to 14 residues. CDR3 loop: CASRLAGEIGELFF. As DNA, the CDR3 is TGTGCCAGCAGACTAGCGGGAGAGATCGGGGAGCTGTTTTTT.

The chain combines TRBV9 with TRBJ1-4; 8 bases agree with TRBD1. The CDR3 loop spans 14 amino acids. With 1 base clipped from V and 5 bases from J, the junction kept 1 base outside the gene matches. Germline V gene sequence: CDR1 SGDLS, CDR2 YYNGEE. CDR3: CASSVQGANEKLFF. The CDR3 bases are TGTGCCAGCAGCGTACAGGGGGCGAATGAAAAACTGTTTTTT.

This chain links TRBV7-6 with TRBJ2-3, with 11 nucleotides matching TRBD1. With 3 bases clipped from V and 8 bases from J, the junction kept 1 base outside the gene matches. This CDR3 has 13 residues. Per germline, CDR1 SGHVS and CDR2 FNYEAQ. The CDR3 protein is CASSFGTGGTQYF. The DNA for the CDR3 is TGTGCCAGCAGCTTTGGGACAGGGGGTACGCAGTATTTT. Drawing the rest from reference TRBV7-6 and TRBJ2-3, the complete variable domain is GAGVSQSPRYKVTKRGQDVALRCDPISGHVSLYWYRQALGQGPEFLTYFNYEAQQDKSGLPNDRFSAERPEGSISTLTIQRTEQRDSAMYRCASSFGTGGTQYFGPGTRLTVL.

This clonotype was detected only a few times. The rearrangement links TRBV11-2 to TRBJ2-7, with TRBD2 matching over 8 bases. The CDR3 has 15 amino acids. The trim removed 3 bases at V and 5 bases at J, leaving 9 bases unmatched. CDR1 and CDR2 (germline): SGHAT, FQNNGV. The CDR3, as DNA: TGTGCCAGCAGCTTTATAGGGACGGGAGGGGACGAGCAGTACTTC. This gives the protein CASSFIGTGGDEQYF. Full variable domain (remainder filled in from reference TRBV11-2 and TRBJ2-7): EAGVAQSPRYKIIEKRQSVAFWCNPISGHATLYWYQQILGQGPKLLIQFQNNGVVDDSQLPKDRFSAERLKGVDSTLKIQPAKLEDSAVYLCASSFIGTGGDEQYFGPGTRLTVT.

In DNA form, the CDR3 reads TGCAGTGCCGTACTAGCGGGAGCGGGTAGAGAGACCCAGTACTTC. It specifies CSAVLAGAGRETQYF. The chain has TRBV20-1 and TRBJ2-5; 11 bases agree with TRBD2. Germline V CDR1 and CDR2: DFQATT, SNEGSKA (reference sequence). V trimming: 6 bases; J trimming: 4 bases; junction bases outside the gene matches: 10. This CDR3 is 15 amino acids long.

V is TRBV5-1 and J is TRBJ1-4; D may be TRBD1 (5 bases). Germline V gives CDR1 SGHRS, CDR2 YFSETQ. CDR3 length equals 16 residues. V was cut by 4 bases and J by 0 bases, with 13 bases left in between. In nucleotides, the CDR3 is TGCGCCAGCAGCCCTGGACAAATTGCAACTAATGAAAAACTGTTTTTT. Encoded protein: CASSPGQIATNEKLFF.